These 27 T cell receptor beta chains were all obtained from the same sample, sequenced in a study of T cells in Graves' hyperthyroidism and ophthalmopathy. Using RNA transcripts as the source, TCR beta CDR3 regions were amplified. Primed by the HTBI set, a first-round RT-PCR was run on the TCR CDR3. TCRdb analysed the multiplex PCR reads with MiXCR anew, one entry per CDR3 protein. The repertoire consists of approximately 410,000 distinct CDR3 sequences, with roughly 15% occurring once and the leading ten covering over 10%. The sample was blood. The receptors come from a man aged 18-30 years with Graves' ophthalmopathy.

The rearrangement joins TRBV6-1 to TRBJ2-7, with D possibly being TRBD2 (6 bases). Trimming took 6 bases from V and 9 from J, leaving 21 bases between them. This CDR3 spans 14 amino acids. CDR1 is MNHNS, CDR2 SASEGT, per germline. CDR3 DNA: TGTGCCAGCAGGGAGGAAATAGCCGTGGGGGGGCAGTACTTC. Protein: CASREEIAVGGQYF.

Concerning this clonotype: This may be a read error: a much more frequent sequence differs by one nucleotide. This rearrangement joins TRBV10-3 to TRBJ2-1; a weak D match, TRBD2 (6 bases). Germline CDR1 is ENHRY and CDR2 is SYGVKD. This CDR3 comprises 16 residues. In DNA, the CDR3 is TGTGCCCTCAGTGAGTCGTGGGGGGACCCCTACAATGAGCAGTTCTTC. The encoded protein is CALSESWGDPYNEQFF.

This clonotype was counted at least ten times. The rearrangement joins TRBV12-3 or TRBV12-4 to TRBJ2-4; D unresolved. The CDR3 extends over 18 amino acids. V shed 4 bases and J shed 1 base, with 20 bases lying between them. The CDR3: CASSSEDPRSEAKNIQYF. The CDR3 nucleotides read TGTGCCAGCAGTTCCGAAGACCCTAGAAGTGAGGCCAAAAACATTCAGTACTTC.

This clonotype was counted at least ten times. The V and J genes are TRBV7-3 and TRBJ1-1; no reliable D call. Germline V lookup: CDR1 SGHTA, CDR2 FQGTGA. This CDR3 comprises 16 residues. With 0 bases removed from V and 1 base from J, the gap between germline ends came to 12 bases. CDR3 region: CASSLTGKARNTEAFF. Written as DNA, the CDR3 is TGTGCCAGCAGCTTAACGGGTAAGGCGAGGAACACTGAAGCTTTCTTT.

This clonotype showed up just a few times. This sequence joins TRBV19 and TRBJ2-7; 10 positions match TRBD1. Germline V CDR1 and CDR2: LNHDA, SQIVND (reference sequence). CDR3 size: 14 residues. Trimming took 6 bases from V and 7 from J; bases not matched to a gene: 9. CDR3 coding DNA: TGTGCCAGTAGCAGGACAGGGGGGTCTGTGGAGCAGTACTTC. Protein product: CASSRTGGSVEQYF. The full variable domain, its missing parts supplied by reference TRBV19 and TRBJ2-7, is DGGITQSPKYLFRKEGQNVTLSCEQNLNHDAMYWYRQDPGQGLRLIYYSQIVNDFQKGDIAEGYSVSREKKESFPLTVTSAQKNPTAFYLCASSRTGGSVEQYFGPGTRLTVT.

This clonotype appeared once. Compared with germline, one end of the junction differs, possibly owing to a read error. This sequence joins TRBV18 and TRBJ2-3; D is uncertain. The V gene's germline CDR1 is KGHSH and CDR2 LQKENI. The CDR3 length is 14 residues. This CDR3 is CANSPPVSTDTQYF. In nucleotides, the CDR3 is TGTGCCAACTCACCACCGGTGAGCACAGATACGCAGTATTTT.

The chain employs TRBV9 and TRBJ2-7; tentative D call: TRBD2 (5 bases). This CDR3 contains 15 residues. Germline V gene lookup returns CDR1 SGDLS and CDR2 YYNGEE. V dropped 2 bases and J dropped 5 bases, with 17 bases sitting between them. CDR3 sequence: CASSVLEDPGNEQYF. The CDR3 DNA follows: TGTGCCAGCAGCGTGCTGGAGGACCCTGGCAACGAGCAGTACTTC.

The rearrangement uses TRBV4-1 and TRBJ2-3; no clear D. The CDR3 extends over 14 amino acids. V lost 4 bases, J lost 6 bases, and 14 bases lay in between. In germline, CDR1 is MGHRA, CDR2 YSYEKL. CDR3 residues: CASSRLLLTDTQYF. The CDR3, as DNA: TGCGCCAGCAGCCGCCTCCTCTTGACGGATACGCAGTATTTT.

CDR3 coding DNA: TGTGCCAGCGCCCAAGGCGGAAACACCGGGGAGCTGTTTTTT. It specifies CASAQGGNTGELFF. The chain joins TRBV7-9 to TRBJ2-2, with D unclear. Trimming stripped 8 bases from V and 2 bases from J, with 12 bases between. CDR1 and CDR2 from the germline V gene are SEHNR and FQNEAQ (reference sequence). This CDR3 contains 14 residues.

This clonotype appeared a few times. This sequence joins TRBV11-3 and TRBJ2-2, with 11 bases matching TRBD2. The CDR3 has 14 amino acids. Germline CDR1 SGHNT, CDR2 YENEEA. After removal of 8 bases from V and 5 bases from J, the junction contained 4 bases not matched to a gene. CDR3 residues: CASASGGFTGELFF. As DNA, the CDR3 is TGTGCCAGCGCTAGCGGGGGGTTTACCGGGGAGCTGTTTTTT.

This clonotype was counted a single time. This sequence may be a read error, since a much larger clone differs from it by one base. This chain uses TRBV6-1 with TRBJ1-4; D uncertain. CDR1 and CDR2 (germline): MNHNS, SASEGT. The CDR3 sequence is 13 residues long. The CDR3 DNA follows: TGTGCCAGCAAGCAAGCAACTAATGAAAAACTGTCTTTT. Amino acid sequence: CASKQATNEKLSF.

The chain is built from TRBV19 and TRBJ1-1, with 8 bases fitting TRBD1. Germline values: CDR1 LNHDA, CDR2 SQIVND (reference sequence). V trimming: 3 bases; J trimming: 10 bases; junction bases outside the gene matches: 13. This CDR3 contains 15 residues. This CDR3 is CASSMNSGQAAVAFF. The CDR3 nucleotides read TGTGCCAGTAGTATGAATTCGGGACAGGCGGCGGTAGCTTTCTTT.

The rearrangement uses TRBV20-1 and TRBJ2-5; TRBD2 agrees at 9 bases. This CDR3 region has 14 residues. Germline V gives CDR1 DFQATT, CDR2 SNEGSKA (reference sequence). Trimming took 1 base from V and 5 from J; bases not matched to a gene: 5. The CDR3 nucleotides read TGCAGTGCTAGAGCGGGGGGACTAGCCGAGACCCAGTACTTC. Protein sequence: CSARAGGLAETQYF.

Ten or more counts support this clonotype. The chain has TRBV12-3 or TRBV12-4 and TRBJ1-6; the D is unclear. The CDR3 is 12 amino acids. V shed 6 bases and J shed 8 bases, with 8 bases lying between them. The DNA of the CDR3 is TGTGCCAGCAGACTTTCCGATTCACCCCTCCACTTT. Its protein is CASRLSDSPLHF.

This clonotype was seen at least ten times. The chain links TRBV20-1 to TRBJ2-1, with 12 bases aligning to TRBD2. Germline V gene lookup returns CDR1 DFQATT and CDR2 SNEGSKA (reference sequence). The CDR3 loop spans 16 amino acids. V was pared by 1 base and J by 4 bases, with 5 bases of the junction left unmatched. CDR3 region: CSARVLGLAGYNEQFF. As DNA, the CDR3 is TGCAGTGCTAGAGTTTTGGGACTAGCGGGTTACAATGAGCAGTTCTTC.

The chain links TRBV5-1 to TRBJ1-6, with 12 bases lining up with TRBD1. This CDR3 has 16 amino acids. Germline lookup yields CDR1 SGHRS and CDR2 YFSETQ. Unmatched junction bases numbered 8, after V lost 4 bases and J lost 9 bases. The CDR3 reads CASSRSQGQGASPLHF. The CDR3 DNA follows: TGCGCCAGCAGCCGGAGCCAGGGACAGGGGGCTTCACCCCTCCACTTT.

This clonotype was observed at least ten times. The genes are TRBV11-2 and TRBJ2-7; the D call may be TRBD1 or TRBD2 (5 bases each). Germline V lookup: CDR1 SGHAT, CDR2 FQNNGV. The V end was cut by 5 bases, the J end by 6 bases, with 17 bases between. The CDR3 totals 14 residues. CDR3 bases: TGTGCCAGCAGCCCCACCCCGGGGCCTTTCGAGCAGTACTTC. This encodes CASSPTPGPFEQYF.

This clonotype occurred many times. CDR3 DNA sequence: TGTGCCAGCAGTTTCGGACAGGGACCCTCTTACTTC. It codes for CASSFGQGPSYF. V and J are TRBV12-3 or TRBV12-4 and TRBJ2-5, with TRBD1 matching over 8 bases. With 3 bases clipped from V and 14 bases from J, the junction kept 8 bases outside the gene matches. The CDR3 consists of 12 residues.

This clonotype was recorded many times. The rearrangement uses TRBV7-6 and TRBJ2-7, with D possibly being TRBD2 (6 bases). Deletions cut 2 bases from V and 0 bases from J, with 11 bases between. The length of the CDR3 is 15 residues. Germline V gene sequence: CDR1 SGHVS, CDR2 FNYEAQ. CDR3 protein: CASSLLRDVSYEQYF. CDR3 nucleotides: TGTGCCAGCAGCTTATTGCGGGACGTCTCCTACGAGCAGTACTTC. The variable domain in full, with the rest retrieved from reference TRBV7-6 and TRBJ2-7, is GAGVSQSPRYKVTKRGQDVALRCDPISGHVSLYWYRQALGQGPEFLTYFNYEAQQDKSGLPNDRFSAERPEGSISTLTIQRTEQRDSAMYRCASSLLRDVSYEQYFGPGTRLTVT.

Many counts were recorded for this clonotype. CDR3: CSARGGHEQYF. The CDR3 DNA reads TGCAGTGCTAGAGGCGGACACGAGCAGTACTTC. This chain links TRBV20-1 with TRBJ2-7; D unresolved. CDR1 and CDR2 from the germline V gene are DFQATT and SNEGSKA (reference sequence). This CDR3 region has 11 residues. Deletions cut 1 base from V and 5 bases from J, with 6 bases between.

This clonotype was detected a few times. The J gene is TRBJ1-2, the V gene TRBV20-1, with D possibly matching TRBD1 (5 bases). Germline values: CDR1 DFQATT, CDR2 SNEGSKA (reference sequence). Trimming took 3 bases from V and 7 from J, leaving 15 bases between them. The CDR3 sequence is 13 residues long. The chain's CDR3 is CSASTLGPSGYTF. CDR3 DNA: TGCAGTGCTAGTACCTTGGGGCCTTCTGGCTACACCTTC.

This clonotype was counted only a few times. The chain employs TRBV5-1 and TRBJ2-3; D may correspond to TRBD1 or TRBD2 (5 bases each). Trimming removed 0 bases at V and 2 bases at J, with 10 bases between. The CDR3 spans 15 residues. Per germline, CDR1 SGHRS and CDR2 YFSETQ. DNA for the CDR3: TGCGCCAGCAGCTTGGGGGACCGGTACACAGATACGCAGTATTTT. Amino acids: CASSLGDRYTDTQYF.

This clonotype showed up many times. The gene calls are TRBV7-2 and TRBJ1-2; 7 bases are shared with TRBD1. In germline, CDR1 is SGHTA, CDR2 FQGNSA. The CDR3 runs 14 residues. V shed 3 bases and J 4 bases; nucleotides not matched to a gene: 5. CDR3 nucleotide sequence: TGTGCCAGCAGCTTTGGACAGGCCTTCTATGGCTACACCTTC. This encodes CASSFGQAFYGYTF. Full variable domain (missing parts from reference TRBV7-2 and TRBJ1-2): GAGVSQSPSNKVTEKGKDVELRCDPISGHTALYWYRQSLGQGLEFLIYFQGNSAPDKSGLPSDRFSAERTGGSVSTLTIQRTQQEDSAVYLCASSFGQAFYGYTFGSGTRLTVV.

This clonotype was counted at least ten times. The genes are TRBV7-3 and TRBJ2-1; D call uncertain. The CDR3 spans 14 residues. The V gene's germline CDR1 is SGHTA and CDR2 FQGTGA. V lost 5 bases, J lost 8 bases, and 16 bases lay in between. The CDR3 here is CASSPRPQFDEQFF. The CDR3 DNA sequence: TGTGCCAGCAGCCCCCGGCCCCAATTCGATGAGCAGTTCTTC.

A few counts support this clonotype. The genes are TRBV7-6 and TRBJ1-1, with TRBD1 identical over 7 bases. Germline trimming cut 5 bases from V and 2 bases from J; bases unmatched to any gene: 5. The length of the CDR3 is 14 residues. CDR1 and CDR2 (germline): SGHVS, FNYEAQ. CDR3 in amino acids: CASSKTGKNTEAFF. The CDR3 DNA reads as TGTGCCAGCAGCAAGACAGGGAAAAACACTGAAGCTTTCTTT.

In this sample, this clonotype turned up a few times. The genes are TRBV11-3 and TRBJ2-7; TRBD1 is a possible D gene (6 bases). Germline V CDR1 and CDR2: SGHNT, YENEEA. The CDR3 runs to 13 residues. V was pared by 6 bases and J by 0 bases, with 9 bases between. The chain's CDR3 is CASREGGSYEQYF. The DNA of the CDR3 is TGTGCCAGCAGGGAAGGGGGCTCCTACGAGCAGTACTTC.

This sequence joins TRBV20-1 and TRBJ1-1; TRBD1 matches at 10 bases. The V segment lost 6 bases and the J segment 3 bases; nucleotides outside the gene matches: 4. The CDR3 covers 13 residues. The germline CDR1 and CDR2 sequences are DFQATT and SNEGSKA (reference sequence). This chain's CDR3 is CSAAGTGDTEAFF. The DNA of the CDR3 is TGCAGTGCCGCTGGGACAGGGGACACTGAAGCTTTCTTT.